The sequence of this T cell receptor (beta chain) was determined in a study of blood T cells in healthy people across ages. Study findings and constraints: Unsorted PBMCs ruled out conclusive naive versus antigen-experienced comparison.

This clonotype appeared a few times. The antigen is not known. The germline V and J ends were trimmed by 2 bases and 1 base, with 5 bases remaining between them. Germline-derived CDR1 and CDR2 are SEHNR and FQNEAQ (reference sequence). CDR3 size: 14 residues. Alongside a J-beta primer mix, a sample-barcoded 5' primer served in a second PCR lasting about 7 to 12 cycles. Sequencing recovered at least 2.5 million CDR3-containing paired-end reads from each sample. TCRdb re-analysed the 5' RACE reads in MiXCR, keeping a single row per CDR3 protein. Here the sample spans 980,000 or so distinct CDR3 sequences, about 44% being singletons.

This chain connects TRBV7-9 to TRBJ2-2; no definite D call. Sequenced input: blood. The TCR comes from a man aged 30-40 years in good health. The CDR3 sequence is CASSLQENTGELFF. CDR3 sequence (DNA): TGTGCCAGCAGCTTACAGGAGAACACCGGGGAGCTGTTTTTT.